This T cell receptor (beta chain) was retrieved from a study of molecular identifiers for immune sequencing clone quantification (dated by TCRdb to about 2018). The study in broad terms: For a replicate experiment, the RNA from either approximately 20,000 or 98,000 naive CD8 T cells was divided into five aliquots, and four of those aliquots went on to sequencing. The study was a methods study using CD8 T cells to benchmark molecular-identifier clustering-based TCR repertoire sequencing (MIDCIRS) and TCR RNA copy counting. Overall study outcomes, separate from this receptor: Without barcode sub-clustering, chimeric consensus sequences inflated TCR diversity; chimeras reached as high as 47%. The naive libraries included spiked-in Jurkat TCR RNA (roughly nine copies' worth), and this RNA is not part of the donor repertoire. In CMV-specific effector cells, clones with more than 20 RNA copies contained over 98% of molecules, whereas in naive cells such clones contained under 1% of molecules. The sizes of highly expanded clones could end up underestimated when identical TCR molecules share a barcode. Spiked-in Jurkat TCR RNA equivalent to a single cell was reported to be detectable even among more than 900,000 naive CD8 T cells. Modeling estimated about three recovered TCR RNA copies per cell, compared with 8.5 to 10 by digital PCR, which implies roughly 30% capture efficiency.

Libraries of naive CD8 T cells were built from anywhere between about 19,000 and 1,000,000 sorted cells, with 10%, 30% or 50% of the purified RNA used. Naive CD8 T cells were FACS-sorted as CD8+CD4-CCR7+CD45RA+ on a BD FACSAria II into RLT Plus buffer. To test detection sensitivity, Jurkat RNA equivalent to under 12 TCR copies was spiked into samples of about 18,000-1,000,000 naive CD8 T cells. Enrichment of CD8 T cells was performed with RosetteSep CD8+ T Cell Enrichment Cocktail and Ficoll-Paque, after which ACK red cell lysis was carried out. The CDR3 sequence holds 19 residues, the cysteine and phenylalanine included. Just the 57-base CDR3 DNA is kept, in frame starting at base 1. Compared with germline, V lacks 2 bases and J lacks 1 base; bases without a gene match: 15. The germline V gene sets CDR1 to MNHEY and CDR2 to SVGEGT. To prepare the library, PCR was applied. These reads were obtained on an Illumina HiSeq 4000. Bulk TCR libraries were made following a previously described method, with the TCR primers given in Table S5. Total RNA was purified with the Qiagen AllPrep DNA/RNA kit. Before any analysis, reads coming from multiple sequencing runs of the same library were combined into one pool. On the study's bioinformatics: Reads were retained only if the reads had an exact TCR constant sequence, and the retained reads were trimmed to 150 nt and grouped according to their 12-nt molecular barcodes. Reads in each barcode group were sub-clustered using a 15% Levenshtein threshold, and a quality-weighted consensus sequence was built for each RNA molecule. Non-functional sequences were discarded, and so were lower-count sequences lying one edit away from another sequence. Based on fitting two negative binomial distributions, any barcode sub-cluster with under 20% of the maximum read count was discarded. The public reads were run again by TCRdb, first through fastp at Q25 and then through MiXCR, and only productive beta chains were kept. Every CDR3 protein is listed once, alongside the most common genes and DNA of its rows. These V and J calls derive from TCRdb rather than the authors' analysis. Within this sample are about 640,000 distinct CDR3 sequences, with around 20% of them counted one time only. The ten largest account for 0.75% to 0.95% of the sample.

This clonotype was observed many times. Its recognized antigen is unknown. Base qualities are not at hand, and no much larger clone is one base apart. The receptor comes from a human donor in good health. Some libraries in this study had Jurkat cell RNA spiked in. The chain employs TRBV6-2 or TRBV6-3 and TRBJ2-3; a stretch of 7 junction bases matches TRBD1. Sequencing was done on a sample of naive CD8+ T cells from blood, with Jurkat cell RNA spiked in. What the cell subset or site label conveys for this sample: FACS-sorted CD8+CD4-CCR7+CD45RA+ naive T cells. CDR3 protein: CASSYKGIGQARRTDTQYF. The DNA sequence follows: TGTGCCAGCAGTTACAAGGGGATCGGACAGGCAAGACGCACAGATACGCAGTATTTT.